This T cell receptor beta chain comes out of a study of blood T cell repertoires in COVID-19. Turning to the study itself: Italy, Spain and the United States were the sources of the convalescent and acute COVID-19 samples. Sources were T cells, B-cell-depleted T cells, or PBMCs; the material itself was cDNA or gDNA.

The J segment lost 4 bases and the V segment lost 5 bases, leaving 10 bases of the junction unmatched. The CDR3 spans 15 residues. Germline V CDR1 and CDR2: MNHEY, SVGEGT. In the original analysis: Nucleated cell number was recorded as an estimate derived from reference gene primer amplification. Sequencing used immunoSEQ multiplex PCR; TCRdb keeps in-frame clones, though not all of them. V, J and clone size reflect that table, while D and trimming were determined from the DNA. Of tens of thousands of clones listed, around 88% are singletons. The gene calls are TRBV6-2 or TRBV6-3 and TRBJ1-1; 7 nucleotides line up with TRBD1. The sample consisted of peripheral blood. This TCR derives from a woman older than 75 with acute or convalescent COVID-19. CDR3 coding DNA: TGTGCCAGCAGTACCCACAGGGGCAGCGGCACTGAAGCTTTCTTT. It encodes CASSTHRGSGTEAFF.